This T cell receptor beta chain derives from a study of T cells after posttransplantation cyclophosphamide. Regarding the study as a whole: Blood and skin or GI T cell repertoires showed limited TRB overlap.

TCRdb's copy holds only in-frame clones and misses some; the assay was immunoSEQ multiplex PCR. Of some 33,000 clones detected, 90% to 95% appear once; the ten largest clones hold about 0.1%. The CDR3 loop spans 14 amino acids. J lost 4 bases, V lost 5 bases, and 8 bases had no gene match. From germline, CDR1 is SGHRS and CDR2 YFSETQ. Cells defined as naive were viable CD3+CD4+ or CD3+CD8+ and CCR7+CD45RA+CD45RO-CD95-CD27+CD28+. In the case of this clone: The antigen remains unidentified.

The sequencing input was naive CD4+ T cells sorted from blood. The rearrangement uses TRBV5-1 and TRBJ2-7, with 8 bases fitting TRBD1. The sequence came from a man aged 30 to 39 in good health and a related stem cell transplant donor. As DNA, the CDR3 is TGCGCCAGCAGGCGAGACAGGGGCTCATACGAGCAGTACTTC. As protein: CASRRDRGSYEQYF.